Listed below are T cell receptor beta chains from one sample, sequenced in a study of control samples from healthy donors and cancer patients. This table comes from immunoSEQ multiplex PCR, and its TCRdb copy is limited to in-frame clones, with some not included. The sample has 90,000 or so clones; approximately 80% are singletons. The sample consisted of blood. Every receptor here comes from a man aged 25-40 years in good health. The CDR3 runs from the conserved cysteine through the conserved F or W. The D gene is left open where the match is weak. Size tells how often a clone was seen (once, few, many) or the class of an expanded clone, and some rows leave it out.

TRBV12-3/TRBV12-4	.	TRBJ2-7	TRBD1	CASSPTGAYEQYF	TGTGCCAGCAGCCCGACAGGGGCCTACGAGCAGTACTTC
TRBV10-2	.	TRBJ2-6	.	CASSTGASGANVLTF	TGCGCCAGCAGTACAGGAGCCTCTGGGGCCAACGTCCTGACTTTC
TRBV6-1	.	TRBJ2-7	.	CASSEALQGGSYEQYF	TGTGCCAGCAGTGAAGCGCTACAGGGAGGGTCCTACGAGCAGTACTTC
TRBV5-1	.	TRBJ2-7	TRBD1	CASSVSGTGYEQYF	TGCGCCAGCAGCGTTTCCGGGACAGGCTACGAGCAGTACTTC
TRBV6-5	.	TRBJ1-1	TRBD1	CASSLQGASEAFF	TGTGCCAGCAGTTTACAGGGGGCCTCTGAAGCTTTCTTT
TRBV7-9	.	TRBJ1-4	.	CASRPLRELFF	TGTGCCAGCAGGCCACTTAGAGAACTGTTTTTT
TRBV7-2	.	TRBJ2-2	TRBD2	CASSKGLAGPYTGELFF	TGTGCCAGCAGCAAGGGACTAGCGGGGCCATACACCGGGGAGCTGTTTTTT
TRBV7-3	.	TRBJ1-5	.	CASSPYRVGNQPQHF	TGTGCCAGCAGCCCCTACAGGGTTGGAAATCAGCCCCAGCATTTT
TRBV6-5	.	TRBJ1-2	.	CASGTSYGYTF	TGTGCCAGCGGGACTTCCTATGGCTACACCTTC
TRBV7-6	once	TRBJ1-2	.	CASSPMGRDYGYTF	TGTGCCAGCAGCCCAATGGGACGGGACTATGGCTACACCTTC
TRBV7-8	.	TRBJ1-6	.	CASSPSLGTSSYNSPLHF	TGTGCCAGCAGCCCCTCATTGGGAACGAGCTCCTATAATTCACCCCTCCACTTT
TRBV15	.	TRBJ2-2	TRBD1	CATSRDLLDRDPGELFF	TGTGCCACCAGCAGAGATCTGTTGGACAGGGATCCCGGGGAGCTGTTTTTT
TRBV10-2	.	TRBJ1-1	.	CASSESGGRRTEAFF	TGCGCCAGCAGTGAGTCCGGGGGGCGAAGGACTGAAGCTTTCTTT
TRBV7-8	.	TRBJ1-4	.	CASGLGGQGEKLFF	TGTGCCAGCGGACTGGGGGGGCAGGGTGAAAAACTGTTTTTT
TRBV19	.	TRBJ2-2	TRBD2	CASSMRGTGELFF	TGTGCCAGTAGTATGCGGGGGACCGGGGAGCTGTTTTTT
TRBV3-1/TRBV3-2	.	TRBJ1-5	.	CASSHTETNQPQHF	TGTGCCAGCAGCCACACAGAAACTAATCAGCCCCAGCATTTT
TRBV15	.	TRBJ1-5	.	CATSRDIQVNQPQHF	TGTGCCACCAGCAGAGATATTCAAGTCAATCAGCCCCAGCATTTT
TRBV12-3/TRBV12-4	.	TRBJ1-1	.	CASSFSGNTEAFF	TGTGCCAGCAGTTTTTCAGGGAACACTGAAGCTTTCTTT
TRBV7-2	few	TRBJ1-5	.	CASSLELFKPQHF	TGTGCCAGCAGCTTAGAACTCTTTAAGCCCCAGCATTTT
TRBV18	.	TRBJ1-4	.	CASSPSGLTAREKLFF	TGTGCCAGCTCACCTTCGGGCCTCACAGCTCGGGAAAAACTGTTTTTT
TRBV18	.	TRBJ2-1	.	CASSKTGLTNEQFF	TGTGCCAGCTCGAAAACAGGGTTAACTAATGAGCAGTTCTTC
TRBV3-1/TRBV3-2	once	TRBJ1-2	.	CASSQDGGQNYGYTF	TGTGCCAGCAGCCAAGATGGGGGGCAGAACTATGGCTACACCTTC
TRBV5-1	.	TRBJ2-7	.	CASSLESGAYEQYF	TGCGCCAGCAGCTTGGAAAGCGGAGCCTACGAGCAGTACTTC
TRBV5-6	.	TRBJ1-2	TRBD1	CASSEGQGEGGYTF	TGTGCCAGCAGCGAGGGACAGGGAGAAGGTGGCTACACCTTC
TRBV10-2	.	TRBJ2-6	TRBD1	CASSTGGAGANVLTF	TGCGCCAGCAGTACAGGGGGCGCTGGGGCCAACGTCCTGACTTTC
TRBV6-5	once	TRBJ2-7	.	CASLGRTASYEQYF	TGTGCCAGCCTCGGCCGGACAGCATCCTACGAGCAGTACTTC
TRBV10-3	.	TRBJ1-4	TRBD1	CAIRRDRDEKLFF	TGTGCCATCAGGAGAGACAGGGACGAAAAACTGTTTTTT
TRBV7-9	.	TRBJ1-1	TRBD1	CASSLTGGTEAFF	TGTGCCAGCAGCTTAACAGGGGGCACTGAAGCTTTCTTT
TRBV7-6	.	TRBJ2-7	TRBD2	CASSHAGGEQYF	TGTGCCAGCAGCCACGCGGGGGGCGAGCAGTACTTC
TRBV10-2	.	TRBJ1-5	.	CASSVAFDSKNQPQHF	TGCGCCAGCAGTGTGGCCTTCGACAGCAAAAATCAGCCCCAGCATTTT
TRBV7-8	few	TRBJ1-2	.	CASSLVGVLGYGYTF	TGTGCCAGCAGCTTAGTGGGGGTTCTAGGATATGGCTACACCTTC
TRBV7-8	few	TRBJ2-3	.	CASSLAPGTLPTDTQYF	TGTGCCAGCAGCTTAGCGCCCGGCACATTACCCACAGATACGCAGTATTTT
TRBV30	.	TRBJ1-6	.	CAWSAGSNFSPLHF	TGTGCCTGGAGTGCGGGGTCTAATTTTTCACCCCTCCACTTT
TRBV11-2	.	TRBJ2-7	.	CASSLESRSYEQYF	TGTGCCAGCAGCTTAGAGTCCAGGTCCTACGAGCAGTACTTC
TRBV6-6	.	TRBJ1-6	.	CASSYFRGADNSPLHF	TGTGCCAGCAGTTACTTCCGGGGCGCGGATAATTCACCCCTCCACTTT
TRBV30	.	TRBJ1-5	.	CAWNHPEYSNQPQHF	TGTGCCTGGAACCACCCGGAGTATAGCAATCAGCCCCAGCATTTT
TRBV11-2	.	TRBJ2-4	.	CASSRSGENIQYF	TGTGCCAGCAGCAGATCGGGTGAAAACATTCAGTACTTC
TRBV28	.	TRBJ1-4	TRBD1	CASSSGGWTNEKLFF	TGTGCCAGCAGTTCAGGGGGCTGGACTAATGAAAAACTGTTTTTT
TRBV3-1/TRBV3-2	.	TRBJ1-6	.	CASSQVEGRSPLHF	TGTGCCAGCAGCCAAGTTGAGGGTCGGTCACCCCTCCACTTT